A few counts support the clone carrying this T cell receptor (beta chain). The antigen is undetermined. The germline CDR1 and CDR2 sequences are SEHNR and FQNEAQ (reference sequence). The CDR3 covers 14 residues. J gave up 7 bases and V 6 bases, and 8 bases lay outside the gene matches. TCRdb used MiXCR to reprocess the reads, holding one entry per CDR3 protein. The sample yields 45,000 to 55,000 distinct CDR3 sequences, about a fifth seen once. These data come from a study of T cell repertoires in cytomegalovirus infection. The chain links TRBV7-9 to TRBJ2-1; 8 positions match TRBD2. The sequencing here drew on CD8+ T cells from cultured PBMCs, taken from culture after CMV antigen stimulation. The receptor was derived from a human donor in good health (CMV status not recorded). Some clones in this sample may be carry-over from other donors' samples. CDR3 DNA sequence: TGTGCCAGCAGTACCCGTGCGGGAGGTAATGAGCAGTTCTTC. Translating gives CASSTRAGGNEQFF.